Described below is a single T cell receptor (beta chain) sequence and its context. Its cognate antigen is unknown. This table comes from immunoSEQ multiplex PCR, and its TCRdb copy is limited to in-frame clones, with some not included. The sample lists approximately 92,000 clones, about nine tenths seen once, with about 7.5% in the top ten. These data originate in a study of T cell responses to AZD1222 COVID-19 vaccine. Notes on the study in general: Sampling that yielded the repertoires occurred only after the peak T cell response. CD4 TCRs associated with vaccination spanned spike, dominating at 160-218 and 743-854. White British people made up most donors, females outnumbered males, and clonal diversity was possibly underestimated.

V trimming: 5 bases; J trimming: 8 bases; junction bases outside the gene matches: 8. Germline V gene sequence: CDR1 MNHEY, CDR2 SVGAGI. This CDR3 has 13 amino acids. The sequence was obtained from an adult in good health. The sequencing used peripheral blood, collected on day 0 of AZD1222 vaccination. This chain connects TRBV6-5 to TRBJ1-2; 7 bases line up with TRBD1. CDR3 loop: CASSRNQGEGYTF. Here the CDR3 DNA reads TGTGCCAGCAGTAGAAACCAGGGGGAAGGCTACACCTTC.